Following are 5 T cell receptor beta chains from one sample sequenced in a study of blood T cell repertoires in COVID-19. Assay: immunoSEQ multiplex PCR; the TCRdb copy retains only in-frame clones and omits some. Counted here are about 290,000 clones, around four fifths occurring once; the ten biggest clones make up less than 4.5%. Source material: peripheral blood. These receptors all come from a woman between 45 and 60 years old with active or convalescent COVID-19.

The table lists this clone with a count of one. The chain recombines TRBV5-1 with TRBJ1-3, with D unresolved. The CDR3 is made up of 16 amino acids. Per the germline V gene, CDR1 is SGHRS and CDR2 is YFSETQ. V gave up 4 bases and J gave up 0 bases, with 14 bases separating them. In DNA form, the CDR3 reads TGCGCCAGCAGCCCGCTCACAGCAAACTCTGGAAACACCATATATTTT. Translating gives CASSPLTANSGNTIYF.

V usage is TRBV13 and J usage is TRBJ1-2, with a weak D call TRBD1 (6 bases). The CDR3 loop spans 14 amino acids. Germline CDR1 and CDR2: PRHDT and FYEKMQ (reference sequence). The V end was cut by 5 bases, the J end by 0 bases, with 10 bases between. DNA of the CDR3: TGTGCCAGCAGCAAGGGACAATCTAACTATGGCTACACCTTC. This sequence encodes CASSKGQSNYGYTF.

V is TRBV2 and J is TRBJ1-2; 12 bases are shared with TRBD1. CDR1 and CDR2 from the germline V gene are SNHLY and FYNNEI. This CDR3 contains 14 residues. The trim removed 9 bases at V and 8 bases at J, leaving 10 bases unmatched. CDR3 residues: CARGTGGLGGGYTF. In DNA form, the CDR3 reads TGTGCCAGAGGGACAGGGGGCCTAGGGGGGGGCTACACCTTC.

This rearrangement joins TRBV18 to TRBJ2-1; TRBD1 aligns across 8 bases. CDR1 is KGHSH and CDR2 is LQKENI in the germline V gene. This CDR3 comprises 15 residues. The trim removed 4 bases at V and 4 bases at J, leaving 6 bases unmatched. CDR3 loop: CASSLRQGTYNEQFF. The CDR3 coding sequence is TGTGCCAGCTCACTCCGACAGGGGACGTACAATGAGCAGTTCTTC.

The rearrangement joins TRBV21-1 to TRBJ2-2; the D call in the table, TRBD2, was not verified against the DNA. TRBV21-1 is assigned pseudogene status. The length of the CDR3 is 17 residues. The CDR3 here is CASSNNLVAGVSGELFF. The CDR3 nucleotides read TGTGCCAGCAGTAACAACTTGGTAGCGGGAGTTTCCGGGGAGCTGTTTTTT.